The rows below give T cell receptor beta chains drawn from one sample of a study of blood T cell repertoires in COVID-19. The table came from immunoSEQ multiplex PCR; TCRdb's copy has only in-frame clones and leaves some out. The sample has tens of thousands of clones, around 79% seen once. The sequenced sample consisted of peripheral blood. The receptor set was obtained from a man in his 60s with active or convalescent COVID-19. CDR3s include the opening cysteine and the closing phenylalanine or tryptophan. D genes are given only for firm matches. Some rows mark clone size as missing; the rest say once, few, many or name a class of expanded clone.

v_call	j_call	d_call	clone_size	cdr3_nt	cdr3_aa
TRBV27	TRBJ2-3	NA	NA	TGTGCCAGCAGTTCCCCAGGAGATACGCAGTATTTT	CASSSPGDTQYF
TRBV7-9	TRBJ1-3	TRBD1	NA	TGTGCCAGCAGGACTCTTAGAGGGGGCAGGGAGGCTGGAAACACCATATATTTT	CASRTLRGGREAGNTIYF
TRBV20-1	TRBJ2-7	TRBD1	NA	TGCAGTGCTAATGACAGGGTGGGGTTAGGCGAGCAGTACTTC	CSANDRVGLGEQYF
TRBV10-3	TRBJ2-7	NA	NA	TGTGCCTCCCTGGACGGGGGCTCCTACGAGCAGTACTTC	CASLDGGSYEQYF
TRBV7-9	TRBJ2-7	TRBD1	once	TGTGCCAGCAGACAGGGGGCTTGGTACGAGCAGTACTTC	CASRQGAWYEQYF
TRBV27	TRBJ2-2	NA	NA	TGTGCCAGCAGTTTATCTTTATACAGGGAGAGCACCGGGGAGCTGTTTTTT	CASSLSLYRESTGELFF
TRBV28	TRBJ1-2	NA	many	TGTGCCAGCACCCTAGAGAGGGGGGGAGGCTATGGCTACACCTTC	CASTLERGGGYGYTF
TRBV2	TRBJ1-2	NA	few	TGTGCCAGCAGTGAGACAGGTGCCCCCATGTCGGTAGGCTACACCTTC	CASSETGAPMSVGYTF
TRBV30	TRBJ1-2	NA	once	TGTGCCTGGAGTGTACGATGGGAGACTGGCTACACCTTC	CAWSVRWETGYTF
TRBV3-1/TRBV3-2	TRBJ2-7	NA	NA	TGTGCCAGCAGCCAAGGCCAAGGGGGGGCCTACGAGCAGTACTTC	CASSQGQGGAYEQYF
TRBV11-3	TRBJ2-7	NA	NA	TGTGCCAGCAGCTTAGATAGCCGGGGGGAGCAGTACTTC	CASSLDSRGEQYF
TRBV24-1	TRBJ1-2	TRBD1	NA	TGTGCCACCAGTGAGTGGACAGGAGTCGGCTACACCTTC	CATSEWTGVGYTF
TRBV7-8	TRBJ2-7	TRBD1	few	TGTGCCAGCAGCTTAGAGCGGACAGGGAGCTCCTACGAGCAGTACTTC	CASSLERTGSSYEQYF
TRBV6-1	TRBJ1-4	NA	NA	TGTGCCAGCAGTGGGGCCCTCCGGCAGACTAATGAAAAACTGTTTTTT	CASSGALRQTNEKLFF
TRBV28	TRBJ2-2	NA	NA	TGTGCCAGCAGTCCGGGGGTGGACACCGGGGAGCTGTTTTTT	CASSPGVDTGELFF
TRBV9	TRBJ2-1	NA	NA	TGTGCCAGCAGCGTAGGTCTGGACTTTTACAATGAGCAGTTCTTC	CASSVGLDFYNEQFF
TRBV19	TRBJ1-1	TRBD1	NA	TGTGCCAGTAGTATGGGACAGGGGTTCACTGAAGCTTTCTTT	CASSMGQGFTEAFF
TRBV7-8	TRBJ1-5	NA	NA	TGTGCCAGCAGCTTAGGGGACCGATACGGGGGTCAGCCCCAGCATTTT	CASSLGDRYGGQPQHF
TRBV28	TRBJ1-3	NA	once	TGTGCCAGCAGTGGAGGGACGGACTCTGGAAACACCATATATTTT	CASSGGTDSGNTIYF
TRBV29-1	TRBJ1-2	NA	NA	TGCAGCGTAACGACAGATTATGGCTACACCTTC	CSVTTDYGYTF
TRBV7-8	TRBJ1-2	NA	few	TGTGCCAGCAGCTTAGGCGCACCGTTCTATGGCTACACCTTC	CASSLGAPFYGYTF
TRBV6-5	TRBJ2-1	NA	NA	TGTGCCAGCAGTTACAAGAGGGATCGGAATGAGCAGTTCTTC	CASSYKRDRNEQFF
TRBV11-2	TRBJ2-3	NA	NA	TGTGCCAGCAGCTTGGGGAACCAAGGGGGGGCGGATACGCAGTATTTT	CASSLGNQGGADTQYF
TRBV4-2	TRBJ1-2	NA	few	TGTGCCAGCAGCCAAGATGGACAGATGTGGGGCTACACCTTC	CASSQDGQMWGYTF
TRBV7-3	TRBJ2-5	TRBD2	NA	TGTGCCAGCAGCTGGCTAGCGGGGGGCCAAGAGACCCAGTACTTC	CASSWLAGGQETQYF
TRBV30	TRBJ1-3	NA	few	TGTGCCTGGAGTGGACAGCTCTCTGGAAACACCATATATTTT	CAWSGQLSGNTIYF
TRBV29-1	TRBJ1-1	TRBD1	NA	TGCAGCGAGTTACCGGGACAGGCGTCCTTGGGGACTGAAGCTTTCTTT	CSELPGQASLGTEAFF
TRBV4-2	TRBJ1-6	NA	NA	TGTGCCAGCAGCCAAGATTGGCAGGCAATTAATTCACCCCTCCACTTT	CASSQDWQAINSPLHF
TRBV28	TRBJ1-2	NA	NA	TGTGCCAGCAGTTTGGGGGGGCCAAACTATGGCTACACCTTC	CASSLGGPNYGYTF
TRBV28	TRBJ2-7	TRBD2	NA	TGTGCCAGCAGTTTAGCGGGGGGTAACGAGCAGTACTTC	CASSLAGGNEQYF
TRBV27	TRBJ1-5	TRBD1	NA	TGTGCCAGCAGTTTTCAGCTTTGGGACAGGGGGCAGCCCCAGCATTTT	CASSFQLWDRGQPQHF
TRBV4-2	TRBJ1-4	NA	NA	TGTGCCAGCAGCCAAGATCCCGCCCGGGTACGGGAAAAACTGTTTTTT	CASSQDPARVREKLFF
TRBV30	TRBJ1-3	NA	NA	TGTGCCTGGAGTGTACAAGGGGACACCATATATTTT	CAWSVQGDTIYF
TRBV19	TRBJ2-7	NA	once	TGTGCCAGTAGTACAGGTTACGAGCAGTACTTC	CASSTGYEQYF
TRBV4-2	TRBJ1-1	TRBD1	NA	TGTGCCAGCAGCTGGGACAGGGGGACTGAAGCTTTCTTT	CASSWDRGTEAFF
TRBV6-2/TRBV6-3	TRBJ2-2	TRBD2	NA	TGTGCCAGCAGTCCCGCGGGGGGGCTGGCCGGGGAGCTGTTTTTT	CASSPAGGLAGELFF
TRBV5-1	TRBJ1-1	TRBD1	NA	TGCGCCAGCAGCTCCCGACAGGGGGCGAACTGGAACACTGAAGCTTTCTTT	CASSSRQGANWNTEAFF
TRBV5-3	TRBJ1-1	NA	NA	TGTGCCAGAAGCTGGGAGGGGAACACTGAAGCTTTCTTT	CARSWEGNTEAFF
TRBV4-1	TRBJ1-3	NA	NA	TGCGCCAGCAGCCAACTTCTTACTATCTCTGGAAACACCATATATTTT	CASSQLLTISGNTIYF
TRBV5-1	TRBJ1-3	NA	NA	TGCGCCAGCAGCTTGGTTAGCTCTGGAAACACCATATATTTT	CASSLVSSGNTIYF
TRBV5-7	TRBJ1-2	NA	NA	TGTGCCAGCAGCTTGCAACAAACAGGGAGCGACTATGGCTACACCTTC	CASSLQQTGSDYGYTF
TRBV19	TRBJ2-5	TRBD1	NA	TGTGCCAGTAGGACGGGACAGGGGGAGGAGACCCAGTACTTC	CASRTGQGEETQYF
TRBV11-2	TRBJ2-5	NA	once	TGTGCCAGCAGCTTAGGGCTTAGACGGACAGTGGAGACCCAGTACTTC	CASSLGLRRTVETQYF
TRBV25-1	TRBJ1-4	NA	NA	TGTGCCAGCAGTGCCATCAGGGGCCTTAATGAAAAACTGTTTTTT	CASSAIRGLNEKLFF